The present TCR beta chain was sequenced within a study of T cells in Graves' hyperthyroidism and ophthalmopathy. The wider study: Before any treatment, at initial diagnosis, peripheral blood was collected. Study-wide results and caveats: The model predicted ophthalmopathy a median about 6.6 months before onset.

V was pared by 4 bases and J by 3 bases, with 5 bases of the junction left unmatched. The CDR3 has 15 residues. Germline V CDR1 and CDR2: SEHNR, FQNEAQ (reference sequence). Researchers took RNA transcripts and amplified the TCR beta CDR3 regions from them. The study used the HTBI primer set for a first-round RT-PCR of the TCR CDR3. TCRdb itself ran the multiplex PCR reads through MiXCR, one entry per CDR3 protein. There are 600,000 to 800,000 distinct CDR3 sequences in the sample; approximately 36% occur only once, and around 30% lies in the top ten. A word on this clonotype: Antigen unknown.

No ophthalmopathy progression within 18 months constituted stable Graves' hyperthyroidism. Diagnosing involved the use of clinical symptoms, serum thyroxine and TRAb, thyroid ultrasound and orbital computed tomography. The rearrangement joins TRBV7-9 to TRBJ1-4; 7 nucleotides agree with TRBD1. Sequenced material: blood. This TCR was sampled from a middle-aged woman with Graves' hyperthyroidism. CDR3 in amino acids: CASSSGDRANEKLFF. CDR3 nucleotide sequence: TGTGCCAGCAGCTCTGGAGACAGGGCTAATGAAAAACTGTTTTTT.